The 22 T cell receptor beta chains below come from one sample, sequenced in a study of CD8+ T cells in alopecia areata. Sample treatment: oral pan-JAK inhibitor, 5-10 mg twice daily. RNA was extracted and reverse transcribed into cDNA as the sequencing template. Method: immunoSEQ multiplex PCR; TCRdb's copy keeps in-frame clones and lacks some. Here the sample spans tens of thousands of clones, around 65% being singletons. The sequenced sample was CD8+ T cells sorted from blood, obtained at week 24, from a patient treated with tofacitinib. All receptors derive from a human donor with alopecia areata.

J is TRBJ2-7 and V is TRBV9, with TRBD1 matching 8 bases. CDR3 length equals 15 residues. Losses at the gene ends were 3 bases for V and 2 bases for J; bases not matched to a gene: 7. Germline V gene sequence: CDR1 SGDLS, CDR2 YYNGEE. CDR3 in amino acids: CASSASDRGTYEQYF. DNA of the CDR3: TGTGCCAGCAGCGCTAGTGACAGGGGAACCTACGAGCAGTACTTC.

The chain joins TRBV19 to TRBJ1-2; no clear D gene. V gave up 1 base and J gave up 2 bases, with 5 bases separating them. The CDR3 length is 13 residues. The germline V gene has CDR1 LNHDA and CDR2 SQIVND (reference sequence). Here the CDR3 reads CASSIAENYGYTF. As DNA, the CDR3 is TGTGCCAGTAGTATAGCAGAGAACTATGGCTACACCTTC.

As for this clone: Without the conserved terminal phenylalanine or tryptophan, this CDR3 likely stems from a read error. The DNA is left out, because the CDR3 cannot be placed on it with certainty; the CDR3 is given as TCRdb lists it. The chain carries TRBV5-1 and TRBJ2-3; the table's D call of TRBD2 was not tested on the DNA. The CDR3 sequence runs 12 residues, both termini included. Germline lookup yields CDR1 SGHRS and CDR2 YFSETQ. The CDR3: CASSLVGSGGHL.

This clone was recorded a few times. The chain uses TRBV5-8 and TRBJ2-3; D is ambiguous. The CDR3 runs 18 residues. V was cut by 4 bases and J by 0 bases, with 21 bases left in between. From germline, CDR1 is SGHTS and CDR2 YDEGEE. The CDR3 DNA reads as TGTGCCAGCAGCCACGGAAACGAATTGGATGGCAGCACAGATACGCAGTATTTT. It codes for CASSHGNELDGSTDTQYF. Filled out from reference TRBV5-8 and TRBJ2-3, the complete variable domain reads EAGVTQSPTHLIKTRGQQATLRCSPISGHTSVYWYQQALGLGLQFLLWYDEGEERNRGNFPPRFSGRQFPNYSSELNVNALELEDSALYLCASSHGNELDGSTDTQYFGPGTRLTVL.

This clone was counted ten times or more. The rearrangement joins TRBV7-2 to TRBJ2-3; 10 bases agree with TRBD2. Germline V gene lookup returns CDR1 SGHTA and CDR2 FQGNSA. The CDR3 is 15 amino acids. The junction had 7 bases not matched to a gene; V was cut back by 4 bases and J by 6 bases. The CDR3 here is CASSSLAGAPDTQYF. As DNA, the CDR3 is TGTGCCAGCAGCTCCCTAGCGGGGGCACCCGATACGCAGTATTTT.

V is TRBV27 and J is TRBJ2-1; D not resolved. Germline V gives CDR1 MNHEY, CDR2 SMNVEV (reference sequence). The CDR3 consists of 15 residues. The V end lost 2 bases, the J end lost 3 bases, and 11 bases lay between the germline ends. This CDR3 reads CASSLASGLYNEQFF. The CDR3 bases are TGTGCCAGCAGTTTAGCGTCCGGGCTCTACAATGAGCAGTTCTTC.

This clone was observed once. The rearrangement uses TRBV7-2 and TRBJ2-1; 9 bases map to TRBD2. Losses at the gene ends were 0 bases for V and 6 bases for J; bases not matched to a gene: 3. This CDR3 is built from 15 residues. The germline gives CDR1 SGHTA, CDR2 FQGNSA. The CDR3 reads CASSLAAGGLNEQFF. The CDR3 DNA reads TGTGCCAGCAGCTTAGCCGCGGGGGGGCTCAATGAGCAGTTCTTC.

This chain joins TRBV5-1 and TRBJ1-2; D might be TRBD1 (5 bases). CDR1 and CDR2 from the germline V gene are SGHRS and YFSETQ. This CDR3 comprises 13 residues. Trimming stripped 3 bases from V and 8 bases from J, with 14 bases between. DNA of the CDR3: TGCGCCAGCAGCTCGGGACTGCCAAGGGGCTACACCTTC. Translation: CASSSGLPRGYTF.

The rearrangement links TRBV4-1 to TRBJ2-4, with D possibly TRBD2 on 7 matching bases. Trimming stripped 2 bases from V and 7 bases from J, with 12 bases between. CDR1 and CDR2 (germline): MGHRA, YSYEKL. The CDR3 runs 14 residues. The CDR3 DNA reads as TGCGCCAGCAGCCAATCCAGGGGAGGGAACATTCAGTACTTC. It specifies CASSQSRGGNIQYF.

About this clone itself: The identical CDR3 is also encoded by other nucleotide sequences in the sample. This rearrangement joins TRBV27 to TRBJ2-7, with D maybe TRBD1 (6 bases). The germline CDR1 and CDR2 sequences are MNHEY and SMNVEV (reference sequence). Trimming stripped 4 bases from V and 5 bases from J, with 6 bases between. The CDR3 loop spans 11 amino acids. The CDR3 loop reads CASSSGDEQYF. In DNA form, the CDR3 reads TGTGCCAGCAGTTCAGGGGACGAGCAGTACTTC.

This clone turned up a few times. The rearrangement joins TRBV19 to TRBJ2-5; TRBD2 might be the D (7 bases). CDR3 length equals 14 residues. V was clipped by 6 bases and J by 5 bases, with 16 bases between them. Germline lookup yields CDR1 LNHDA and CDR2 SQIVND (reference sequence). CDR3: CASSPTGGHETQYF. CDR3 nucleotides: TGTGCCAGTAGCCCCACCGGGGGGCATGAGACCCAGTACTTC. Full variable domain (rest looked up from reference TRBV19 and TRBJ2-5): DGGITQSPKYLFRKEGQNVTLSCEQNLNHDAMYWYRQDPGQGLRLIYYSQIVNDFQKGDIAEGYSVSREKKESFPLTVTSAQKNPTAFYLCASSPTGGHETQYFGPGTRLLVL.

This clone was seen a few times. The genes are TRBV7-9 and TRBJ2-7, with D perhaps TRBD1 (5 bases). This CDR3 is 14 amino acids long. V shed 0 bases and J shed 1 base, with 7 bases lying between them. Per germline, CDR1 SEHNR and CDR2 FQNEAQ (reference sequence). The CDR3 DNA follows: TGTGCCAGCAGCTTAGCGGGGCCGTCCTACGAGCAGTACTTC. Translation gives CASSLAGPSYEQYF. Looking up the rest from reference TRBV7-9 and TRBJ2-7 gives the full variable domain: DTGVSQNPRHKITKRGQNVTFRCDPISEHNRLYWYRQTLGQGPEFLTYFQNEAQLEKSRLLSDRFSAERPKGSFSTLEIQRTEQGDSAMYLCASSLAGPSYEQYFGPGTRLTVT.

The sample holds one count of this clone. The chain couples TRBV5-1 to TRBJ2-3, with 13 bases fitting TRBD2. Germline V lookup: CDR1 SGHRS, CDR2 YFSETQ. The CDR3 totals 18 residues. Germline trimming cut 4 bases from V and 1 base from J; bases unmatched to any gene: 9. CDR3 protein: CASSQLPGTSGGTDTQYF. The CDR3 DNA reads TGCGCCAGCAGCCAGCTGCCAGGGACTAGCGGGGGCACAGATACGCAGTATTTT.

The V and J genes are TRBV4-1 and TRBJ2-7; TRBD2 agrees at 8 bases. V was pared by 1 base and J by 3 bases, with 5 bases of the junction left unmatched. Per the germline V gene, CDR1 is MGHRA and CDR2 is YSYEKL. This CDR3 region has 15 residues. For the CDR3, the DNA is TGCGCCAGCAGCCAAGTGTCTAGCGGGTACTACGAGCAGTACTTC. Amino acid sequence: CASSQVSSGYYEQYF.

This clone was detected only once. The chain uses TRBV7-3 and TRBJ2-1; 9 nucleotides agree with TRBD2. The CDR3 spans 15 residues. V lost 4 bases, J lost 8 bases, and 9 bases stayed unmatched. Germline CDR1 SGHTA, CDR2 FQGTGA. The CDR3 reads CASSYGTSLGHEQFF. CDR3 DNA sequence: TGTGCCAGCAGCTACGGGACTAGCTTAGGTCATGAGCAGTTCTTC.

V gene TRBV9 combines with J gene TRBJ2-5; maybe TRBD2 (5 bases). Germline loops: CDR1 SGDLS, CDR2 YYNGEE. This CDR3 contains 15 residues. Trimming cost V 1 base and J 0 bases, with 10 bases left between them. CDR3 DNA: TGTGCCAGCAGCGTATACGGAGCGGACCAAGAGACCCAGTACTTC. This sequence encodes CASSVYGADQETQYF.

The V and J genes are TRBV27 and TRBJ2-1; D is tentatively TRBD1 or TRBD2 (5 bases each). The V end was cut by 4 bases, the J end by 2 bases, with 15 bases between. The CDR3 runs to 16 residues. Germline CDR1 and CDR2: MNHEY and SMNVEV (reference sequence). The CDR3 is CASSSGTAGPYNEQFF. The CDR3 bases are TGTGCCAGCAGTTCAGGGACGGCAGGCCCCTACAATGAGCAGTTCTTC.

This clone came up once. The rearrangement uses TRBV2 and TRBJ2-4; weak D call: TRBD1 (6 bases). V lost 2 bases and J 7 bases, leaving 6 bases between the germline ends. Germline CDR1 SNHLY, CDR2 FYNNEI. The CDR3 runs to 12 residues. CDR3 protein: CASSERGNIQYF. CDR3 nucleotides: TGTGCCAGCAGTGAAAGGGGGAACATTCAGTACTTC.

This clone was seen once. The gene calls are TRBV4-2 and TRBJ2-7; TRBD2 agrees at 8 bases. The germline V gene encodes CDR1 LGHNA and CDR2 YNFKEQ. The ends lost 1 base at V and 6 bases at J; junction bases unmatched: 17. The CDR3 spans 18 residues. The CDR3 sequence is CASSQAGGARIGLAEQYF. CDR3 sequence (DNA): TGTGCCAGCAGCCAAGCGGGGGGGGCTAGAATCGGATTGGCCGAGCAGTACTTC.

The chain recombines TRBV9 with TRBJ1-2, with 7 bases matching TRBD1. Germline CDR1 SGDLS, CDR2 YYNGEE. The CDR3 sequence is 13 residues long. V dropped 2 bases and J dropped 6; count of bases not matched to a gene: 4. The CDR3 loop is CASSVRGLDGYTF. As DNA, the CDR3 is TGTGCCAGCAGCGTCAGGGGGTTGGATGGCTACACCTTC. The full variable domain, its missing parts supplied by reference TRBV9 and TRBJ1-2, is DSGVTQTPKHLITATGQRVTLRCSPRSGDLSVYWYQQSLDQGLQFLIQYYNGEERAKGNILERFSAQQFPDLHSELNLSSLELGDSALYFCASSVRGLDGYTFGSGTRLTVV.

To note about this clone: The sample holds other DNA sequences that translate to the same CDR3. This chain links TRBV27 with TRBJ1-5, with D unresolved. Germline values: CDR1 MNHEY, CDR2 SMNVEV (reference sequence). V was shortened by 2 bases and J by 0 bases, with 2 bases between the two germline ends. CDR3 length: 13 residues. The CDR3 here is CASSLGSNQPQHF. The DNA of the CDR3 is TGTGCCAGCAGTTTAGGTAGCAATCAGCCCCAGCATTTT.

The chain links TRBV6-5 to TRBJ1-1; unclear D gene. The CDR3 spans 14 residues. Looked up from germline, CDR1 is MNHEY and CDR2 is SVGAGI. Trimming cost V 2 bases and J 2 bases, with 9 bases left between them. In nucleotides, the CDR3 is TGTGCCAGCAGTTACAGGACTGAAAACACTGAAGCTTTCTTT. Amino acids: CASSYRTENTEAFF.